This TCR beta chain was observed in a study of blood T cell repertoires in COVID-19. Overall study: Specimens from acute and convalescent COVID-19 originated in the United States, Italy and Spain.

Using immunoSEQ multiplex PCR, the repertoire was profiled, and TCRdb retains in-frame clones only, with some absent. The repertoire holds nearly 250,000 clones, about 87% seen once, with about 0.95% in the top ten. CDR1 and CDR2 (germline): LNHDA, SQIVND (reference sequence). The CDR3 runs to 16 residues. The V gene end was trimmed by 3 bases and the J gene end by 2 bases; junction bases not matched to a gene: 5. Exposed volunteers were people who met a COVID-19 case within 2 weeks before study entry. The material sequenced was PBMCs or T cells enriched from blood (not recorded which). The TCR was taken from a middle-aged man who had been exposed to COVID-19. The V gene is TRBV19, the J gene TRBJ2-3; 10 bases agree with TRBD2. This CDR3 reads CASSISLAGFTDTQYF. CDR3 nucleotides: TGTGCCAGTAGTATCTCACTAGCGGGGTTCACAGATACGCAGTATTTT. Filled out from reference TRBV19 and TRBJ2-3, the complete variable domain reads DGGITQSPKYLFRKEGQNVTLSCEQNLNHDAMYWYRQDPGQGLRLIYYSQIVNDFQKGDIAEGYSVSREKKESFPLTVTSAQKNPTAFYLCASSISLAGFTDTQYFGPGTRLTVL.